This TCR beta chain derives from a study of shared T cell receptors in the human thymus. The germline V and J ends were trimmed by 3 bases and 5 bases, with 7 bases remaining between them. CDR3 length: 12 amino acids. Per germline, CDR1 MNHEY and CDR2 SMNVEV (reference sequence). The repertoire was sequenced with immunoSEQ multiplex PCR; TCRdb's copy has only in-frame clones and lacks some. In the table there are hundreds of thousands of clones, around 82% of which are singletons. This same sample was also part of a study on human thymus T cells.

The receptor was isolated from a boy younger than two with a congenital heart defect. The chain is built from TRBV27 and TRBJ2-5; unclear D gene. What was sequenced was thymocytes. Here the CDR3 reads CASSFIGETQYF. DNA for the CDR3: TGTGCCAGCAGTTTCATCGGGGAGACCCAGTACTTC.